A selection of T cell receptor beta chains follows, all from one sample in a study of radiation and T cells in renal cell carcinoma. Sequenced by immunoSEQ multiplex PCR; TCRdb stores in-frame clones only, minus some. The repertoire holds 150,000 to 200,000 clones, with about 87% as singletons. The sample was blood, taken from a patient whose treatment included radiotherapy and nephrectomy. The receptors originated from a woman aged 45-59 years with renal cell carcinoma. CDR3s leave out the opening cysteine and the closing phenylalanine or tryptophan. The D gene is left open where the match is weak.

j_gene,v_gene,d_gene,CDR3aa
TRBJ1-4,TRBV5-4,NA,ASSSPGSEKLF
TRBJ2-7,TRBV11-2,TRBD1,ASSFGTGPPEQY
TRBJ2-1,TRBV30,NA,AWSPGPSSYNEQF
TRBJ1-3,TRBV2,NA,ASSEEGFSGNTIY
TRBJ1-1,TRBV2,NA,ASKRENVVNTEAF
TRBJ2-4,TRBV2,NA,ASSGGTGNIQY
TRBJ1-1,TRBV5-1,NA,ASSVDTGNTEAF
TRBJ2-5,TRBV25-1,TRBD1,ASKRGGTGRTETQY
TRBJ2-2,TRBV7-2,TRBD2,ASRRLAAGELF
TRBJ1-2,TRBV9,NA,ASSTGQHGYT